The 6 T cell receptor beta chains below all came from one sample that was sequenced in a study of shared clonotypes between healthy human individuals. Libraries were prepared by immunoSEQ multiplex PCR; TCRdb keeps only in-frame clonotypes and omits some of them. The sample carries 2 million to 2.5 million clones, over 85% recorded once. The source material was naive CD4+ T cells from PBMCs. Subset reported: CD45RA+ positively selected. These receptors all stem from a man between 18 and 29 years old in good health. Some clones in this sample may be carry-over from other donors' samples.

Note on this clone: The same CDR3 also results from other DNA sequences found in this sample. This chain links TRBV19 with TRBJ2-3; D is unresolved. Germline V gene lookup returns CDR1 LNHDA and CDR2 SQIVND (reference sequence). V gave up 8 bases and J gave up 1 base, with 7 bases separating them. The CDR3 has 12 amino acids. The CDR3 nucleotides read TGTGCCAGTGGCCGGGGCACAGATACGCAGTATTTT. Translation: CASGRGTDTQYF.

Notes on this clone: This sample includes further DNA sequences coding for the same CDR3. The V and J genes are TRBV28 and TRBJ2-7, with TRBD2 matching 7 bases. CDR1 and CDR2 (germline): MDHEN, SYDVKM. V shed 5 bases, J shed 0 bases, and the junction held 1 base outside the gene matches. There are 13 residues in the CDR3. In DNA, the CDR3 is TGTGCCAGCAGTAGCGGGACCTCCTACGAGCAGTACTTC. Encoded protein: CASSSGTSYEQYF.

The V call is TRBV7-2, the J call TRBJ2-7, with 7 bases that match TRBD2. CDR3 length: 14 amino acids. The V gene's germline CDR1 is SGHTA and CDR2 FQGNSA. V was clipped by 1 base and J by 11 bases; unmatched bases: 11. The CDR3: CASSLDPETSNKYF. CDR3 bases: TGTGCCAGCAGCTTAGATCCCGAGACTAGCAACAAGTACTTC.

The V gene is TRBV10-1, the J gene TRBJ1-1; possible D gene TRBD1, 6 bases. The CDR3 length is 16 residues. V was clipped by 2 bases and J by 4 bases, with 17 bases between them. Per the germline V gene, CDR1 is WNHNN and CDR2 is SYGVQD (reference sequence). As DNA, the CDR3 is TGCGCCAGCAGTGAGGACACAGGGTCTGCTTGCACTGAAGCTTTCTTT. Translation: CASSEDTGSACTEAFF.

A remark on this clone: Additional DNA sequences in this sample encode the identical CDR3. This sequence joins TRBV28 and TRBJ2-7; D is unresolved. The length of the CDR3 is 12 residues. Trimming left V 0 bases short and J 2 bases short, with 2 bases between. Per germline, CDR1 MDHEN and CDR2 SYDVKM. This CDR3 is CASSLWAYEQYF. The CDR3 DNA is TGTGCCAGCAGTTTATGGGCCTACGAGCAGTACTTC.

This chain uses TRBV7-3 with TRBJ2-1; 12 nucleotides line up with TRBD2. The CDR3 has 20 residues. The V and J ends lost 5 bases and 6 bases, in that order; junction bases with no gene match: 20. CDR1 is SGHTA, CDR2 FQGTGA, per germline. DNA of the CDR3: TGTGCCAGCAGCCCAAAGACAGGGGGCGATCTAGCGGGAGGGCCCAATGAGCAGTTCTTC. Translating it yields CASSPKTGGDLAGGPNEQFF. The whole variable domain, remainder taken from reference TRBV7-3 and TRBJ2-1, is GAGVSQTPSNKVTEKGKYVELRCDPISGHTALYWYRQSLGQGPEFLIYFQGTGAADDSGLPNDRFFAVRPEGSVSTLKIQRTERGDSAVYLCASSPKTGGDLAGGPNEQFFGPGTRLTVL.